The text below deals with one T cell receptor (beta chain). What it binds is unknown. This CDR3 has 16 residues. The V gene lost 6 bases and the J gene lost 4 bases, with 22 bases spanning the gap. Germline V gene sequence: CDR1 SEHNR, CDR2 FQNEAQ (reference sequence). The time point denotes: week 23, last vaccination. Alongside topical imiquimod, each dose of vaccine comprised 300 ug of mutant IDH1 20-mer peptide. The sample is drawn from a study of a mutant IDH1 vaccine in newly diagnosed glioma. The study, taken as a whole, reports: Vaccine-induced immune responses were detected in about 93% of patients.

The data were produced by immunoSEQ multiplex PCR, yet TCRdb's version contains in-frame clones alone and is incomplete. The sample carries about 38,000 clones, roughly 79% recorded once. The clonotype comes from a man aged 35-49 years with glioma. Material: PBMCs, obtained from a glioma patient whose treatment included an IDH1 peptide vaccine. The genes are TRBV7-9 and TRBJ2-7; D may be TRBD1 (6 bases). In DNA form, the CDR3 reads TGTGCCAGCAGTTCGCCGGCACAGGGATTCCAATACGAGCAGTACTTC. This codes for CASSSPAQGFQYEQYF.